The 27 T cell receptor beta chains below come from one sample, sequenced in a study of shared clonotypes between healthy human individuals. The protocol was immunoSEQ multiplex PCR, while the TCRdb copy is restricted to in-frame clones and leaves out a portion. The table records around 750,000 clones, about 74% of them present only once. The sequencing input was memory CD4+ T cells sorted from blood. The subset is: CD45RA-negative fraction. The receptors originated from a woman aged 25 to 39 in good health.

Notes on this clone: Other DNA sequences in this sample translate to the same CDR3. V usage is TRBV5-1 and J usage is TRBJ1-2; D is ambiguous. The CDR3 consists of 14 residues. Trimming took 0 bases from V and 0 from J, leaving 6 bases between them. CDR1 SGHRS and CDR2 YFSETQ come from the germline V gene. This CDR3 reads CASSLDSTNYGYTF. CDR3 nucleotide sequence: TGCGCCAGCAGCTTGGATTCAACTAACTATGGCTACACCTTC.

This CDR3 reads CASSFRLAGQETQYF. CDR3 sequence (DNA): TGTGCCAGCAGTTTCCGACTAGCGGGACAAGAGACCCAGTACTTC. The J gene is TRBJ2-5, the V gene TRBV6-5; TRBD2 aligns across 11 bases. Germline V lookup: CDR1 MNHEY, CDR2 SVGAGI. V lost 4 bases to trimming and J lost 2 bases; unmatched junction nucleotides: 3. The CDR3 has 15 amino acids.

The genes are TRBV7-2 and TRBJ2-1, with D uncertain. Deletions cut 7 bases from V and 9 bases from J, with 22 bases between. CDR3 length equals 15 residues. Germline CDR1 is SGHTA and CDR2 is FQGNSA. DNA of the CDR3: TGTGCCAGCACCCGAGTCGCTCTAGTACTGTCTGAGCAGTTCTTC. Translation: CASTRVALVLSEQFF.

The chain carries TRBV6-6 and TRBJ2-1; 8 positions agree with TRBD2. Germline assignment: CDR1 MNHNY and CDR2 SVGAGI (reference sequence). Trimming cost V 10 bases and J 6 bases; bases outside gene matches: 8. CDR3 length: 13 residues. For the CDR3, the DNA is TGTGCCACCCTCGGGACTAGTGGCAATGAGCAGTTCTTC. Amino acids: CATLGTSGNEQFF.

The V call is TRBV14, the J call TRBJ1-1, with 8 bases lining up with TRBD1. Germline lookup yields CDR1 SGHDN and CDR2 FVKESK. V was pared by 4 bases and J by 2 bases, with 6 bases of the junction left unmatched. The CDR3 runs 15 residues. CDR3 nucleotide sequence: TGTGCCAGCAGCCGACAGGGGACGGCTAACACTGAAGCTTTCTTT. This sequence encodes CASSRQGTANTEAFF. Combining the CDR3 with reference TRBV14 and TRBJ1-1 gives the whole variable domain EAGVTQFPSHSVIEKGQTVTLRCDPISGHDNLYWYRRVMGKEIKFLLHFVKESKQDESGMPNNRFLAERTGGTYSTLKVQPAELEDSGVYFCASSRQGTANTEAFFGQGTRLTVV.

The chain uses TRBV5-5 and TRBJ2-1; no reliable D call. The germline V gene has CDR1 SGHKS and CDR2 YYEKEE (reference sequence). CDR3 length: 14 residues. V lost 0 bases and J lost 3, with 7 bases in between. The CDR3 loop reads CASSLVGSYNEQFF. DNA for the CDR3: TGTGCCAGCAGCTTGGTAGGCAGCTACAATGAGCAGTTCTTC.

The rearrangement uses TRBV7-3 and TRBJ2-5; D might be TRBD1 or TRBD2, each matching 6 bases. Germline V gives CDR1 SGHTA, CDR2 FQGTGA. V was shortened by 5 bases and J by 1 base, with 11 bases between the two germline ends. This CDR3 is 14 amino acids long. This CDR3 is CASSRGGGQETQYF. The CDR3 region has the DNA TGTGCCAGCAGCCGAGGGGGAGGCCAAGAGACCCAGTACTTC.

This clone was counted between two and nine times. This chain uses TRBV15 with TRBJ1-3; D is unclear. Germline V gives CDR1 LNHNV, CDR2 YYDKDF (reference sequence). Trimming cost V 3 bases and J 4 bases, with 4 bases left between them. The CDR3 is 12 residues long. The CDR3 sequence is CATSSAGNTIYF. The CDR3 region has the DNA TGTGCCACCAGCAGTGCCGGAAACACCATATATTTT.

The rearrangement joins TRBV29-1 to TRBJ1-4; D possibly corresponds to TRBD1 (6 bases). Trimming cost V 6 bases and J 8 bases, with 13 bases left between them. Germline V gene lookup returns CDR1 SQVTM and CDR2 ANQGSEA. The CDR3 sequence is 12 residues long. CDR3 DNA: TGCAGCGTGAGGGGGACGTCCGAAAAACTGTTTTTT. It specifies CSVRGTSEKLFF. Together with reference TRBV29-1 and TRBJ1-4, the CDR3 gives the full variable domain: SAVISQKPSRDICQRGTSLTIQCQVDSQVTMMFWYRQQPGQSLTLIATANQGSEATYESGFVIDKFPISRPNLTFSTLTVSNMSPEDSSIYLCSVRGTSEKLFFGSGTQLSVL.

This clone was observed a handful of times. A clone one base away is much larger, so this may be a read error. The J gene is TRBJ2-7, the V gene TRBV7-3; no clear D gene. Trimming left V 0 bases short and J 0 bases short, with 6 bases between. This CDR3 has 14 residues. Germline V gives CDR1 SGHTA, CDR2 FQGTGA. CDR3 region: CASSLTGSSYEQYF. The CDR3 bases are TGTGCCAGCAGCTTAACGGGTAGCTCCTACGAGCAGTACTTC. Full variable domain (missing parts from reference TRBV7-3 and TRBJ2-7): GAGVSQTPSNKVTEKGKYVELRCDPISGHTALYWYRQSLGQGPEFLIYFQGTGAADDSGLPNDRFFAVRPEGSVSTLKIQRTERGDSAVYLCASSLTGSSYEQYFGPGTRLTVT.

As regards this clone: Other DNA sequences in this specimen translate into the identical CDR3. The chain has TRBV5-8 and TRBJ2-3; D not resolved. V was cut by 5 bases and J by 4 bases, with 8 bases left in between. Germline V lookup: CDR1 SGHTS, CDR2 YDEGEE. CDR3 size: 12 residues. The CDR3: CASSLRADTQYF. CDR3 DNA: TGTGCCAGCAGTTTGCGAGCAGATACGCAGTATTTT. Drawing the rest from reference TRBV5-8 and TRBJ2-3, the complete variable domain is EAGVTQSPTHLIKTRGQQATLRCSPISGHTSVYWYQQALGLGLQFLLWYDEGEERNRGNFPPRFSGRQFPNYSSELNVNALELEDSALYLCASSLRADTQYFGPGTRLTVL.

This rearrangement joins TRBV19 to TRBJ2-1, with a tentative D call TRBD2 (5 bases). Germline CDR1 reads LNHDA; CDR2 reads SQIVND (reference sequence). The CDR3 spans 14 residues. V was shortened by 5 bases and J by 10 bases, with 18 bases between the two germline ends. DNA for the CDR3: TGTGCCAGTAGTCCTCCACTAGGTCGTGGGGAGCAGTTCTTC. It is translated as CASSPPLGRGEQFF.

This chain joins TRBV25-1 and TRBJ2-1; weak D call: TRBD1 (6 bases). This CDR3 contains 17 residues. Trimming pared 1 base from V and 0 bases from J, leaving 13 bases between. Germline CDR1 MGHDK, CDR2 SYGVNS. The CDR3 is CASSESQGLISYNEQFF. CDR3 in DNA: TGTGCCAGCAGTGAATCCCAGGGGCTTATCTCCTACAATGAGCAGTTCTTC. The full variable domain, in which reference TRBV25-1 and TRBJ2-1 provide the parts outside the CDR3, is EADIYQTPRYLVIGTGKKITLECSQTMGHDKMYWYQQDPGMELHLIHYSYGVNSTEKGDLSSESTVSRIRTEHFPLTLESARPSHTSQYLCASSESQGLISYNEQFFGPGTRLTVL.

This clone was detected a few times. The chain employs TRBV14 and TRBJ2-5, with D perhaps TRBD2 (5 bases). CDR3 length equals 11 residues. CDR1 and CDR2 from the germline V gene are SGHDN and FVKESK. Trimming took 9 bases from V and 1 from J, leaving 6 bases between them. The CDR3 reads CARRAQETQYF. The DNA for the CDR3 is TGTGCCAGGAGGGCCCAAGAGACCCAGTACTTC.

The rearrangement links TRBV28 to TRBJ1-2, with 9 nucleotides matching TRBD1. The germline V gene encodes CDR1 MDHEN and CDR2 SYDVKM. The trim removed 8 bases at V and 8 bases at J, leaving 3 bases unmatched. The CDR3 consists of 11 residues. DNA for the CDR3: TGTGCCAGCGGGACAGGGAGAGGCTACACCTTC. As protein: CASGTGRGYTF.

This chain joins TRBV13 and TRBJ2-7; D is possibly TRBD2 (5 bases). Germline CDR1 and CDR2: PRHDT and FYEKMQ (reference sequence). The CDR3 has 15 amino acids. V was cut by 5 bases and J by 0 bases, with 14 bases left in between. In nucleotides, the CDR3 is TGTGCCAGCAGCCCTATGAGCGGTAGCTCCTACGAGCAGTACTTC. It translates to CASSPMSGSSYEQYF.

A single count supports this clone. This chain connects TRBV2 to TRBJ2-3; 10 nucleotides align to TRBD2. The J segment lost 2 bases and the V segment lost 6 bases, leaving 5 bases of the junction unmatched. The CDR3 has 15 amino acids. Germline assignment: CDR1 SNHLY and CDR2 FYNNEI. CDR3 coding DNA: TGTGCCAGCAGCACCGGGACTAGCGTCACAGATACGCAGTATTTT. This encodes CASSTGTSVTDTQYF.

The rearrangement joins TRBV6-5 to TRBJ2-7, with TRBD2 matching 8 bases. The trim removed 2 bases at V and 3 bases at J, leaving 3 bases unmatched. CDR3 length equals 14 residues. In germline, CDR1 is MNHEY, CDR2 SVGAGI. In DNA, the CDR3 is TGTGCCAGCAGTTACCTCGGGGGGGTCTACGAGCAGTACTTC. Translated: CASSYLGGVYEQYF.

J is TRBJ2-1 and V is TRBV7-3; the match to TRBD2 covers 9 bases. The V and J ends lost 3 bases and 1 base, in that order; junction bases with no gene match: 4. This CDR3 spans 16 amino acids. Germline V gene lookup returns CDR1 SGHTA and CDR2 FQGTGA. The chain's CDR3 is CASSFSGRGSYNEQFF. The CDR3 DNA reads as TGTGCCAGCAGCTTTAGCGGGAGAGGTTCCTACAATGAGCAGTTCTTC.

The chain has TRBV27 and TRBJ2-7; a weak D match, TRBD2 (6 bases). This CDR3 contains 13 residues. The germline V and J ends were trimmed by 9 bases and 8 bases, with 20 bases remaining between them. From germline, CDR1 is MNHEY and CDR2 SMNVEV (reference sequence). The CDR3 DNA reads as TGTGCCAGTCATTCCCTCGCGGGGAAACAGCAGTACTTC. It is translated as CASHSLAGKQQYF.

The J gene is TRBJ2-2, the V gene TRBV28; 10 bases line up with TRBD2. This CDR3 has 19 residues. Looked up from germline, CDR1 is MDHEN and CDR2 is SYDVKM. Trimming at V came to 1 base and at J to 0 bases, leaving 8 bases not matched to a gene. CDR3 nucleotide sequence: TGTGCCAGCAGTTTATTTCGCCTAGCGGGAGTCCCGAACACCGGGGAGCTGTTTTTT. Its translation is CASSLFRLAGVPNTGELFF. Complete variable domain (other parts from reference TRBV28 and TRBJ2-2): DVKVTQSSRYLVKRTGEKVFLECVQDMDHENMFWYRQDPGLGLRLIYFSYDVKMKEKGDIPEGYSVSREKKERFSLILESASTNQTSMYLCASSLFRLAGVPNTGELFFGEGSRLTVL.

CDR3 residues: CASSKTAGITNYGYTF. CDR3 DNA sequence: TGTGCCAGTAGTAAAACTGCCGGGATCACTAACTATGGCTACACCTTC. This chain uses TRBV19 with TRBJ1-2, with no clear D. This CDR3 has 16 amino acids. Germline V gene data show CDR1 as LNHDA and CDR2 as SQIVND (reference sequence). V was shortened by 4 bases and J by 0 bases, with 15 bases between the two germline ends.

This clone has more than one count but fewer than ten. The chain recombines TRBV6-1 with TRBJ1-1, with D possibly TRBD1 on 5 matching bases. Germline CDR1 reads MNHNS; CDR2 reads SASEGT. The CDR3 loop spans 13 amino acids. V was cut by 3 bases and J by 5 bases, with 10 bases left in between. The CDR3 coding sequence is TGTGCCAGCAGTGACCCGCAGGGAACTGAAGCTTTCTTT. It is translated as CASSDPQGTEAFF.

This clone was seen only a few times. This sample includes further DNA sequences coding for the same CDR3. The chain recombines TRBV7-9 with TRBJ1-5; TRBD1 matches at 7 bases. Germline assignment: CDR1 SEHNR and CDR2 FQNEAQ (reference sequence). The V gene end was trimmed by 2 bases and the J gene end by 2 bases; junction bases not matched to a gene: 0. CDR3 length equals 14 residues. Here the CDR3 reads CASSLTGGNQPQHF. Here the CDR3 DNA reads TGTGCCAGCAGCTTAACAGGGGGCAATCAGCCCCAGCATTTT.

This sequence joins TRBV4-1 and TRBJ2-2; D not certain. Trimming removed 1 base at V and 4 bases at J, with 13 bases between. This CDR3 region has 16 residues. Germline V gene lookup returns CDR1 MGHRA and CDR2 YSYEKL. CDR3 in DNA: TGCGCCAGCAGCCAAGGCCAAAGACTGTTCACCGGGGAGCTGTTTTTT. Translating it yields CASSQGQRLFTGELFF.

The rearrangement uses TRBV7-3 and TRBJ2-1, with 9 bases identical to TRBD2. The junction had 4 bases not matched to a gene; V was cut back by 7 bases and J by 0 bases. This CDR3 has 15 amino acids. Germline CDR1 reads SGHTA; CDR2 reads FQGTGA. The CDR3 loop reads CASTRSGSSYNEQFF. The CDR3, as DNA: TGTGCCAGCACGCGTAGCGGGAGCTCCTACAATGAGCAGTTCTTC.

This chain connects TRBV28 to TRBJ1-5; maybe TRBD1 (6 bases). Looked up from germline, CDR1 is MDHEN and CDR2 is SYDVKM. This CDR3 contains 15 residues. V was cut by 5 bases and J by 3 bases, with 14 bases left in between. CDR3 bases: TGTGCCAGCAGTCTCAAGGGACACCTCAATCAGCCCCAGCATTTT. As protein: CASSLKGHLNQPQHF.